This T cell receptor beta chain was obtained from a study of blood T cell repertoires in COVID-19. Germline V lookup: CDR1 KGHSH, CDR2 LQKENI. This CDR3 has 14 amino acids. J was trimmed by 6 bases and V by 8 bases; bases with no gene match: 12. Ages ranged from roughly 18 to 100 years, with residence in fewer than 25 US areas. Produced via immunoSEQ multiplex PCR; TCRdb's table is partial and in-frame only. This table holds a few hundred thousand clones, around 86% found once. The chain recombines TRBV18 with TRBJ1-1, with 7 positions matching TRBD1. The TCR sequence derives from a woman between 45 and 65 years old who had recovered from COVID-19. Source material: PBMCs or T cells enriched from blood (not recorded which). The CDR3 DNA sequence: TGTGCCAGCCGCGTGCTGGGGGACAGCTCTGAAGCTTTCTTT. Residues: CASRVLGDSSEAFF.